A single sample is the source of the 22 T cell receptor beta chains below, sequenced in a study of T cell repertoires in cytomegalovirus infection. MiXCR, run by TCRdb on the reads, gives a single entry per CDR3 protein. The sample comprises fewer than 850,000 distinct CDR3 sequences, about 27% of which are singletons, and around 14% rests with the top ten. Their specific antigens are unknown. This specimen consisted of cultured CD8+ T cells from PBMCs, obtained from culture after CMV antigen stimulation. These receptors were collected from a human donor in good health (CMV status not recorded). Some clones in this sample may be carry-over from other donors' samples.

This clonotype was detected once. The CDR3 nucleotides read TGTGCCAGCAGTTCCCCTCTCCAGGGGGGGCAGCCCCAGCATTTT. Amino acids: CASSSPLQGGQPQHF. The chain recombines TRBV27 with TRBJ1-5; 7 positions match TRBD1. The CDR3 length is 15 residues. Trimming cost V 4 bases and J 7 bases; bases outside gene matches: 10. Germline V gene sequence: CDR1 MNHEY, CDR2 SMNVEV (reference sequence).

V is TRBV6-5 and J is TRBJ1-2, with D possibly TRBD1 on 5 matching bases. Germline CDR1 reads MNHEY; CDR2 reads SVGAGI. V lost 6 bases, J lost 2 bases, and 10 bases lay in between. CDR3 size: 13 residues. CDR3 protein: CASRAGINYGYTF. The CDR3 DNA is TGTGCCAGCAGGGCAGGGATAAACTATGGCTACACCTTC.

This clonotype was found a few times. CDR3 residues: CASSLYRGYEQYF. CDR3 nucleotides: TGTGCCAGCAGTTTATACAGGGGCTACGAGCAGTACTTC. The rearrangement uses TRBV28 and TRBJ2-7; 7 nucleotides match TRBD1. Germline loops: CDR1 MDHEN, CDR2 SYDVKM. The J segment lost 3 bases and the V segment lost 1 base, leaving 0 bases of the junction unmatched. This CDR3 has 13 residues.

This clonotype was recorded a few times. This chain joins TRBV5-1 and TRBJ1-5; no clear D. With 1 base removed from V and 0 bases from J, the gap between germline ends came to 14 bases. This CDR3 is built from 17 residues. CDR1 is SGHRS and CDR2 is YFSETQ in the germline V gene. In DNA form, the CDR3 reads TGCGCCAGCAGCTTGATACCCCGGGAGACTAGCAATCAGCCCCAGCATTTT. It encodes CASSLIPRETSNQPQHF.

This clonotype was counted once. The CDR3 coding sequence is TGTGCCAGCAGCATTGGCTCCTACGAGCAGTACTTC. It codes for CASSIGSYEQYF. The chain carries TRBV7-9 and TRBJ2-7; D remains ambiguous. The CDR3 has 12 amino acids. The germline CDR1 and CDR2 sequences are SEHNR and FQNEAQ (reference sequence). V was cut by 5 bases and J by 0 bases, with 5 bases left in between.

This clonotype has more than one count but fewer than ten. The chain carries TRBV6-6 and TRBJ1-4; no clear D. CDR3 length equals 13 residues. Trimming took 5 bases from V and 8 from J, leaving 12 bases between them. CDR1 MNHNY and CDR2 SVGAGI come from the germline V gene (reference sequence). The CDR3 loop reads CASSLLMTEKLFF. CDR3 sequence (DNA): TGTGCCAGCAGTCTACTGATGACCGAAAAACTGTTTTTT.

This clonotype was counted a few times. This CDR3 is CASSVVPDTQYF. The CDR3 DNA sequence: TGTGCCAGCAGCGTAGTCCCAGATACGCAGTATTTT. This chain joins TRBV9 and TRBJ2-3; D remains unclear. Germline CDR1 is SGDLS and CDR2 is YYNGEE. V lost 0 bases to trimming and J lost 4 bases, with 3 bases between them. The CDR3 runs 12 residues.

The chain carries TRBV11-2 and TRBJ2-1; 9 nucleotides line up with TRBD2. V dropped 4 bases and J dropped 10; count of bases not matched to a gene: 14. Germline V gene lookup returns CDR1 SGHAT and CDR2 FQNNGV. The CDR3 is 16 residues long. CDR3 nucleotide sequence: TGTGCCAGCAGCTCGCCCTATAGCGGGGGTTTGGAAGAGCAGTTCTTC. Its protein is CASSSPYSGGLEEQFF.

The chain links TRBV4-1 to TRBJ2-2, with D tentatively TRBD1 or TRBD2 (5 bases each). Trimming cost V 0 bases and J 1 base, with 12 bases left between them. The germline gives CDR1 MGHRA, CDR2 YSYEKL. CDR3 size: 17 residues. CDR3 amino acids: CASSQDSGTVNTGELFF. The CDR3 nucleotides read TGCGCCAGCAGCCAAGACTCCGGGACCGTGAACACCGGGGAGCTGTTTTTT.

This clonotype has a count of ten or more. This sequence joins TRBV7-6 and TRBJ1-5; D is unresolved. Deletions cut 2 bases from V and 3 bases from J, with 5 bases between. The V gene's germline CDR1 is SGHVS and CDR2 FNYEAQ. The CDR3 runs to 13 residues. This CDR3 is CASSLNLNQPQHF. Here the CDR3 DNA reads TGTGCCAGCAGCTTAAACCTCAATCAGCCCCAGCATTTT. The variable domain in full, with the rest retrieved from reference TRBV7-6 and TRBJ1-5, is GAGVSQSPRYKVTKRGQDVALRCDPISGHVSLYWYRQALGQGPEFLTYFNYEAQQDKSGLPNDRFSAERPEGSISTLTIQRTEQRDSAMYRCASSLNLNQPQHFGDGTRLSIL.

The V and J genes are TRBV27 and TRBJ2-2; 9 positions match TRBD2. CDR1 and CDR2 from the germline V gene are MNHEY and SMNVEV (reference sequence). This CDR3 has 19 amino acids. V lost 1 base, J lost 0 bases, and 9 bases stayed unmatched. The CDR3 sequence: CASSLYAGGASANTGELFF. The DNA of the CDR3 is TGTGCCAGCAGTTTATATGCGGGAGGGGCCTCCGCGAACACCGGGGAGCTGTTTTTT.

The V and J genes are TRBV13 and TRBJ2-7, with 9 bases that match TRBD1. The germline gives CDR1 PRHDT, CDR2 FYEKMQ (reference sequence). The length of the CDR3 is 14 residues. V trimming: 6 bases; J trimming: 3 bases; junction bases outside the gene matches: 6. CDR3 nucleotide sequence: TGTGCCAGCAGTGGGACAGGGATAAGCTACGAGCAGTACTTC. It is translated as CASSGTGISYEQYF.

This clonotype was recorded at least ten times. The rearrangement links TRBV6-4 to TRBJ2-3; D may match TRBD1 or TRBD2 (5 bases each). V shed 4 bases and J shed 4 bases, with 9 bases lying between them. Per the germline V gene, CDR1 is MRHNA and CDR2 is SNTAGT. This CDR3 has 13 residues. CDR3: CASSGGEADTQYF. CDR3 nucleotides: TGTGCCAGCAGTGGAGGGGAAGCAGATACGCAGTATTTT.

There are many counts of this clonotype. The rearrangement links TRBV7-6 to TRBJ1-1, with a tentative D call TRBD1 (5 bases). Trimming pared 4 bases from V and 10 bases from J, leaving 10 bases between. In germline, CDR1 is SGHVS, CDR2 FNYEAQ. This CDR3 has 11 amino acids. The CDR3 protein is CASSSGGRAFF. The CDR3 coding sequence is TGTGCCAGCAGCTCCGGGGGGAGAGCTTTCTTT. The whole variable domain, remainder taken from reference TRBV7-6 and TRBJ1-1, is GAGVSQSPRYKVTKRGQDVALRCDPISGHVSLYWYRQALGQGPEFLTYFNYEAQQDKSGLPNDRFSAERPEGSISTLTIQRTEQRDSAMYRCASSSGGRAFFGQGTRLTVV.

This clonotype was seen ten or more times. This sequence joins TRBV7-6 and TRBJ1-1; D remains ambiguous. With 5 bases removed from V and 3 bases from J, the gap between germline ends came to 7 bases. Germline V CDR1 and CDR2: SGHVS, FNYEAQ. CDR3 length: 12 residues. CDR3: CASSPGDTEAFF. CDR3 bases: TGTGCCAGCAGCCCCGGCGACACTGAAGCTTTCTTT.

This clonotype has more than one count but fewer than ten. V and J are TRBV19 and TRBJ1-5; D not resolved. This CDR3 contains 14 residues. V lost 7 bases and J 0 bases, leaving 10 bases between the germline ends. Germline loops: CDR1 LNHDA, CDR2 SQIVND (reference sequence). The CDR3 DNA reads TGTGCCAGTATGGGGATCTATAGCAATCAGCCCCAGCATTTT. It is translated as CASMGIYSNQPQHF.

V gene TRBV6-6 combines with J gene TRBJ2-2; D might be TRBD2 (6 bases). V was pared by 5 bases and J by 0 bases, with 22 bases between. The CDR3 runs 19 residues. The germline V gene has CDR1 MNHNY and CDR2 SVGAGI (reference sequence). CDR3 nucleotide sequence: TGTGCCAGCAGTATATACTGGGAGGTAGCGGCTTCGAACACCGGGGAGCTGTTTTTT. This sequence encodes CASSIYWEVAASNTGELFF.

With regard to this clonotype: Because the CDR3's place on the DNA is in doubt, the DNA is left out and the CDR3 is given as listed by TCRdb. The chain carries TRBV7-5 and TRBJ1-2; no DNA check was done on the table's D call, TRBD1. TRBV7-5 is described as a pseudogene. The CDR3 is 16 residues long, ends included. This chain's CDR3 is CISVPEARGQPYGYTF.

This clonotype was counted only a few times. V usage is TRBV7-6 and J usage is TRBJ2-3; the D gene is possibly TRBD2 (6 bases). The V and J ends lost 0 bases and 1 base respectively, with 8 bases between them. The germline V gene encodes CDR1 SGHVS and CDR2 FNYEAQ. The CDR3 runs 15 residues. This chain's CDR3 is CASSLAREGTDTQYF. CDR3 nucleotide sequence: TGTGCCAGCAGCTTAGCCAGGGAGGGCACAGATACGCAGTATTTT.

J is TRBJ1-2 and V is TRBV5-1; 7 nucleotides match TRBD1. Per the germline V gene, CDR1 is SGHRS and CDR2 is YFSETQ. This CDR3 region has 17 residues. J was trimmed by 4 bases and V by 0 bases; bases with no gene match: 12. The CDR3 DNA reads as TGCGCCAGCAGCTTGGGCGACAGGGTTGATTTGATCTATGGCTACACCTTC. Translation: CASSLGDRVDLIYGYTF.

This clonotype was recorded at least ten times. The chain carries TRBV7-2 and TRBJ2-3; 10 bases align to TRBD2. Germline lookup yields CDR1 SGHTA and CDR2 FQGNSA. Trimming removed 5 bases from V and 6 bases from J; junction bases left unmatched: 17. The length of the CDR3 is 18 residues. The CDR3 nucleotides are TGTGCCAGCAGCCTGGCTCTAGGTAGCGGGGGGCCACGGGATACGCAGTATTTT. Translation gives CASSLALGSGGPRDTQYF.

This clonotype was observed a handful of times. The CDR3, as DNA: TGTGCCATCAGTGAGGTGGGGAGGAACACTGAAGCTTTCTTT. It specifies CAISEVGRNTEAFF. The V gene is TRBV10-3, the J gene TRBJ1-1, with D uncertain. The CDR3 length is 14 residues. CDR1 ENHRY and CDR2 SYGVKD come from the germline V gene. V was clipped by 2 bases and J by 1 base, with 8 bases between them.